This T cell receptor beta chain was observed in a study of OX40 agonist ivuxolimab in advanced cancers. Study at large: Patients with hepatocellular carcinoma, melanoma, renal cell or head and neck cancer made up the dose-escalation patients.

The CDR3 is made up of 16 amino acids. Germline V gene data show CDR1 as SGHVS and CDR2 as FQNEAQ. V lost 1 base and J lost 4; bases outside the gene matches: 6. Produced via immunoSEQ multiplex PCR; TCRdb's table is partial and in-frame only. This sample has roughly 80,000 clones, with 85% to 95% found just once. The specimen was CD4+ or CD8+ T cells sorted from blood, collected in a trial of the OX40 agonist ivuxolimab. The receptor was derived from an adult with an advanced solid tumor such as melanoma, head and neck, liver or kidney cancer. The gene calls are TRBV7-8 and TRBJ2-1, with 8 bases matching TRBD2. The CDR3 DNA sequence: TGTGCCAGCAGCTTAGAGGGCGGGAGGATTTACAATGAGCAGTTCTTC. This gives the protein CASSLEGGRIYNEQFF.